This TCR beta chain was profiled in a study of CD8 T cells in Susac syndrome. Study information: The sequenced Susac syndrome patients comprised five or six with active disease and about eight in remission. Patients with Susac syndrome were, at the time of blood collection, therapy-naive, maintained on corticosteroids, or maintained on intravenous immunoglobulin alone.

Comments on this clonotype: What it recognizes is unknown.

Study-wide results and limits: As the study acknowledged, the number of individuals in its TCR sequencing and HLA analysis was relatively small. None of the CD4+ T cell repertoires in Susac syndrome showed clonal expansion.

RNA in amounts of roughly 0.5 to 1 ug was reverse transcribed with random hexamers. TCRdb re-called the immunoSEQ multiplex PCR reads through MiXCR, storing one row per CDR3 protein. Of fewer than 200,000 distinct CDR3 sequences listed, 90% to 95% were seen once; the top ten hold approximately 0.09%. Germline V CDR1 and CDR2: MDHEN, SYDVKM. The length of the CDR3 is 15 residues. Trimming removed 6 bases at V and 4 bases at J, with 17 bases between. This TCR was sampled from a human donor with Susac syndrome. Sequenced sample: CD4+ T cells from PBMCs. V and J are TRBV28 and TRBJ2-3, with D maybe TRBD2 (6 bases). This CDR3 reads CASRRPGTGADTQYF. The CDR3 DNA follows: TGTGCCAGCAGACGCCCCGGGACGGGAGCAGATACGCAGTATTTT.